These 26 T cell receptor beta chains originate from one sample sequenced in a study of T cells in Graves' hyperthyroidism and ophthalmopathy. Researchers amplified the TCR beta CDR3 regions from RNA transcripts. First-round RT-PCR targeting the TCR CDR3 was performed with the HTBI primer set. TCRdb processed the multiplex PCR reads anew with MiXCR; each CDR3 protein has one entry. The sample carries roughly 500,000 distinct CDR3 sequences, approximately 25% recorded once. Sequencing input: blood. Every receptor here comes from a woman younger than 45 with Graves' ophthalmopathy.

The chain employs TRBV3-1 and TRBJ2-1, with TRBD2 identical over 8 bases. Losses at the gene ends were 0 bases for V and 7 bases for J; bases not matched to a gene: 11. Germline lookup yields CDR1 LGHDT and CDR2 YNNKEL (reference sequence). CDR3 size: 17 residues. CDR3 DNA: TGTGCCAGCAGCCAAGATTGGTACGGGGGGGCCGGTAATGAGCAGTTCTTC. It is translated as CASSQDWYGGAGNEQFF.

The genes are TRBV30 and TRBJ2-7, with TRBD1 matching over 7 bases. After removal of 1 base from V and 3 bases from J, the junction contained 3 bases not matched to a gene. Germline loops: CDR1 GTSNPN, CDR2 SVGIG (reference sequence). This CDR3 is 13 amino acids long. CDR3 in amino acids: CAWSGDRGYEQYF. The CDR3 DNA follows: TGTGCCTGGAGTGGGGACAGAGGCTACGAGCAGTACTTC.

This clonotype was observed once. One end of the junction is discordant with germline, which a read error may explain. The V and J genes are TRBV11-1 and TRBJ1-6; D gene ambiguous. The CDR3 runs to 12 residues. Germline V gene lookup returns CDR1 SGHAT and CDR2 FQDESV (reference sequence). The CDR3 region has the DNA TGTGCCAGCAGCTTTGATAATTCACCCCTCCGCTTT. As protein: CASSFDNSPLRF.

This clonotype has at least ten counts. This sequence joins TRBV20-1 and TRBJ1-5; 7 bases align to TRBD1. Trimming cost V 5 bases and J 6 bases; bases outside gene matches: 16. The CDR3 is 16 residues long. Germline loops: CDR1 DFQATT, CDR2 SNEGSKA (reference sequence). As DNA, the CDR3 is TGCAGTGCTGGACAGCTTTGGGGACAGAGTCGTCAGCCCCAGCATTTT. Protein: CSAGQLWGQSRQPQHF.

This clonotype was detected many times. The chain combines TRBV27 with TRBJ1-2; 7 bases agree with TRBD1. In germline, CDR1 is MNHEY, CDR2 SMNVEV (reference sequence). The CDR3 is 15 amino acids. Trimming at V came to 5 bases and at J to 4 bases, leaving 10 bases not matched to a gene. The CDR3 region is CASSTGTATIYGYTF. DNA of the CDR3: TGTGCCAGCAGTACCGGGACAGCGACTATCTATGGCTACACCTTC.

V is TRBV19 and J is TRBJ1-5; tentative D call: TRBD1 (6 bases). V lost 3 bases and J lost 5, with 14 bases in between. In germline, CDR1 is LNHDA, CDR2 SQIVND (reference sequence). CDR3 length: 15 amino acids. This CDR3 reads CASSIAGRGDQPQHF. The CDR3 DNA sequence: TGTGCCAGTAGTATTGCAGGCAGGGGCGATCAGCCCCAGCATTTT.

The genes are TRBV4-1 and TRBJ1-2; D gene unclear. V was shortened by 1 base and J by 1 base, with 10 bases between the two germline ends. The CDR3 is 15 residues long. Germline CDR1 MGHRA, CDR2 YSYEKL. CDR3 region: CASSQVSGFNYGYTF. The DNA for the CDR3 is TGCGCCAGCAGCCAAGTTTCAGGTTTTAACTATGGCTACACCTTC.

This clonotype was detected ten times or more. The chain is built from TRBV12-3 or TRBV12-4 and TRBJ1-2; 8 nucleotides align to TRBD1. V trimming: 3 bases; J trimming: 5 bases; junction bases outside the gene matches: 2. The CDR3 runs to 13 residues. The CDR3 coding sequence is TGTGCCAGCAGTTTGACAGGGGAGTATGGCTACACCTTC. It specifies CASSLTGEYGYTF.

The V call is TRBV6-2 or TRBV6-3, the J call TRBJ1-5; TRBD1 aligns across 8 bases. CDR3 length: 17 amino acids. V was pared by 0 bases and J by 3 bases, with 7 bases of the junction left unmatched. Germline CDR1 and CDR2: MNHEY and SVGEGT. In DNA form, the CDR3 reads TGTGCCAGCAGTTACTCGAACACAGGGGGAAACAATCAGCCCCAGCATTTT. Its protein is CASSYSNTGGNNQPQHF.

This clonotype was counted between two and nine times. The chain has TRBV29-1 and TRBJ2-7; D gene uncertain. CDR3 length: 11 residues. V was pared by 4 bases and J by 2 bases, with 6 bases between. Germline CDR1 SQVTM, CDR2 ANQGSEA. CDR3 nucleotides: TGCAGCGTTGGTGTAGCCTACGAGCAGTACTTC. Amino acid sequence: CSVGVAYEQYF.

This clonotype was observed many times. The chain uses TRBV15 and TRBJ2-7; no reliable D call. Trimming pared 0 bases from V and 1 base from J, leaving 10 bases between. CDR1 LNHNV and CDR2 YYDKDF come from the germline V gene (reference sequence). The CDR3 is 15 amino acids. CDR3 protein: CATSRDLGPSYEQYF. The CDR3 nucleotides are TGTGCCACCAGCAGAGATCTTGGGCCATCCTACGAGCAGTACTTC.

This clonotype was picked up a small number of times. The chain uses TRBV7-2 and TRBJ1-2; TRBD1 matches 9 bases. Germline assignment: CDR1 SGHTA and CDR2 FQGNSA. V lost 3 bases and J lost 0; bases outside the gene matches: 17. This CDR3 region has 20 residues. In nucleotides, the CDR3 is TGTGCCAGCAGCTTTCGGACAGGGGCCCTACCCTCCGTCTCTAACTATGGCTACACCTTC. Its protein is CASSFRTGALPSVSNYGYTF. Together with reference TRBV7-2 and TRBJ1-2, the CDR3 gives the full variable domain: GAGVSQSPSNKVTEKGKDVELRCDPISGHTALYWYRQSLGQGLEFLIYFQGNSAPDKSGLPSDRFSAERTGGSVSTLTIQRTQQEDSAVYLCASSFRTGALPSVSNYGYTFGSGTRLTVV.

This clonotype was recorded at least ten times. V is TRBV20-1 and J is TRBJ1-2; D is uncertain. The V end lost 1 base, the J end lost 3 bases, and 3 bases lay between the germline ends. The CDR3 runs 11 residues. Germline-derived CDR1 and CDR2 are DFQATT and SNEGSKA (reference sequence). The CDR3 sequence: CSARGDYGYTF. In nucleotides, the CDR3 is TGCAGTGCTAGAGGGGACTATGGCTACACCTTC.

In its sample, this clonotype was seen many times. The chain uses TRBV6-5 and TRBJ1-5; D call uncertain. Germline assignment: CDR1 MNHEY and CDR2 SVGAGI. The CDR3 runs to 12 residues. V shed 4 bases and J shed 4 bases, with 5 bases lying between them. The CDR3, as DNA: TGTGCCAGCAGTTTCGCTAATCAGCCCCAGCATTTT. It specifies CASSFANQPQHF.

This clonotype was detected only a few times. The chain employs TRBV7-9 and TRBJ1-1; unclear D gene. CDR3 length: 14 amino acids. V lost 5 bases and J lost 4, with 14 bases in between. Germline V gene sequence: CDR1 SEHNR, CDR2 FQNEAQ (reference sequence). Written as DNA, the CDR3 is TGTGCCAGCAGCCAAACGGGGAGCCTCACTGAAGCTTTCTTT. It translates to CASSQTGSLTEAFF.

The rearrangement joins TRBV12-3 or TRBV12-4 to TRBJ2-7; 8 positions match TRBD2. V trimming: 6 bases; J trimming: 2 bases; junction bases outside the gene matches: 12. The CDR3 is 16 residues long. The CDR3 region has the DNA TGTGCCAGCAGCCCCGGGCTAGCGGGTAATGCCTACGAGCAGTACTTC. Amino acids: CASSPGLAGNAYEQYF.

This clonotype was counted at least ten times. The rearrangement joins TRBV7-9 to TRBJ2-5, with TRBD1 matching 11 bases. With V trimmed by 5 bases and J by 5 bases, 10 bases remained unmatched. CDR3 length equals 16 residues. Germline loops: CDR1 SEHNR, CDR2 FQNEAQ (reference sequence). CDR3 protein: CASSPGGTGGGETQYF. DNA for the CDR3: TGTGCCAGCAGCCCTGGCGGGACAGGGGGAGGGGAGACCCAGTACTTC.

This rearrangement joins TRBV5-8 to TRBJ1-2; D not resolved. The CDR3 contains 15 residues. CDR1 and CDR2 from the germline V gene are SGHTS and YDEGEE. V was cut by 1 base and J by 5 bases, with 15 bases left in between. CDR3 region: CASSLPLRARYGYTF. The CDR3, as DNA: TGTGCCAGCAGCTTGCCCCTGAGGGCACGGTATGGCTACACCTTC.

This clonotype was detected only a few times. The chain recombines TRBV19 with TRBJ1-3; D gene ambiguous. In germline, CDR1 is LNHDA, CDR2 SQIVND (reference sequence). V gave up 7 bases and J gave up 4 bases, with 11 bases separating them. There are 13 residues in the CDR3. The CDR3 spells CASNKGSGNTIYF. DNA for the CDR3: TGTGCCAGTAACAAGGGTAGCGGAAACACCATATATTTT.

The chain uses TRBV20-1 and TRBJ1-1; 8 bases agree with TRBD1. Germline CDR1 and CDR2: DFQATT and SNEGSKA (reference sequence). The CDR3 length is 14 residues. The V segment lost 5 bases and the J segment 3 bases; nucleotides outside the gene matches: 8. CDR3 sequence: CSAPRTGLHTEAFF. The CDR3 DNA follows: TGCAGTGCTCCAAGGACAGGGCTGCACACTGAAGCTTTCTTT.

The gene calls are TRBV12-3 or TRBV12-4 and TRBJ1-5, with D possibly being TRBD1 (6 bases). The CDR3 consists of 14 residues. The V end was cut by 4 bases, the J end by 3 bases, with 10 bases between. The CDR3 region has the DNA TGTGCCAGCAGTTGGGGGGGGGCCAATCAGCCCCAGCATTTT. Protein sequence: CASSWGGANQPQHF.

CDR3 in DNA: TGTGCCAGCAGCCGCCAGGGGAATGAGCAGTTCTTC. Amino acid sequence: CASSRQGNEQFF. V gene TRBV7-3 combines with J gene TRBJ2-1, with a tentative D call TRBD1 (6 bases). Germline-derived CDR1 and CDR2 are SGHTA and FQGTGA. The length of the CDR3 is 12 residues. Between the trimmed V and J ends, which lost 5 bases and 7 bases, there was a span of 9 bases.

This clonotype was observed at least ten times. The V gene is TRBV7-2, the J gene TRBJ2-7; 8 positions match TRBD2. Trimming cost V 5 bases and J 5 bases; bases outside gene matches: 11. The CDR3 covers 15 residues. Germline V gene data show CDR1 as SGHTA and CDR2 as FQGNSA. The CDR3 DNA reads as TGTGCCAGCAGCCCGGGACTAGAAGAATTCGACGAGCAGTACTTC. It encodes CASSPGLEEFDEQYF.

The CDR3 bases are TGTGCCTGGAGTGCGACCAGGGGTTGGGGCGAGCAGTACTTC. The encoded protein is CAWSATRGWGEQYF. This rearrangement joins TRBV30 to TRBJ2-7, with D tentatively TRBD1 (6 bases). The CDR3 runs to 14 residues. CDR1 and CDR2 (germline): GTSNPN, SVGIG (reference sequence). The germline V and J ends were trimmed by 1 base and 6 bases, with 16 bases remaining between them.

This clonotype came up many times. The chain uses TRBV10-3 and TRBJ2-7, with D maybe TRBD2 (5 bases). Germline V gene lookup returns CDR1 ENHRY and CDR2 SYGVKD. Trimming removed 4 bases at V and 3 bases at J, with 10 bases between. The CDR3 contains 13 residues. This CDR3 is CAISGAAGYEQYF. CDR3 DNA sequence: TGTGCCATCAGTGGAGCGGCTGGCTACGAGCAGTACTTC.

This clonotype was counted many times. The chain employs TRBV7-3 and TRBJ2-2, with 9 nucleotides matching TRBD1. Germline CDR1 SGHTA, CDR2 FQGTGA. The CDR3 is 14 residues long. Trimming took 3 bases from V and 6 from J; bases not matched to a gene: 2. The CDR3: CASSLRQGAGELFF. In DNA, the CDR3 is TGTGCCAGCAGCTTGAGACAGGGGGCCGGGGAGCTGTTTTTT.